Described below is a single T cell receptor beta chain sequence and its context. A few counts support this clonotype. The antigen it binds to is not known. The input lacks base qualities; no much larger clone sits a single base away. Read against the paper, the sample's treatment or condition label means: live attenuated yellow fever vaccine strain. A standard Ficoll-Paque protocol was used to isolate PBMCs from peripheral blood. Dynabeads CD4 and CD8 positive selection kits were used to isolate CD4 and CD8 T-cell fractions. RNA was extracted with TriZol from bulk PBMCs, CD4 and CD8 fractions, and dextramer-positive and dextramer-negative fractions. Sequenced on an Illumina NovaSeq 6000. Synthesis of TCR cDNA relied on 5'RACE template switching, a step that introduced a universal primer site along with unique molecular identifiers. Priming of cDNA synthesis was performed from both the TCR alpha and TCR beta constant segments. Libraries were amplified in two PCR steps, with sample barcodes and sequencing adapters added in the second step. Sequencing of the libraries was done on either Illumina HiSeq 2500 (2x100 bp) or NovaSeq (2x150 bp). Turning to the authors' computational methods: MIGEC was used to demultiplex reads and collapse the reads into UMI consensus sequences, and MiXCR was used for V(D)J alignment. Vaccine-responding clonotypes were identified with edgeR using replicate PBMC samples, with FDR below 0.01 and a log2 fold change above 5 up to day 15 being required. Bulk clonotypes were assigned CD4 or CD8 identity according to which sequenced CD4 or CD8 repertoire held them at higher abundance. TCRdb ran its own pipeline on the public reads, namely fastp trimming at Q25 and MiXCR clone calling, and kept in-frame beta chains. Entries that share a CDR3 protein sequence are merged under the most common genes and DNA. These V and J calls are TCRdb output, not the study's own analysis. This sample is represented by 250,000 to 350,000 distinct CDR3 sequences; 7.5% to 9.5% of them were singletons. The ten largest clones take up about 3% of the sample.

This record belongs to a study of T cells after yellow fever vaccination (dated by TCRdb to the late 2010s). Context from the whole study: Libraries from fractions with low cell numbers were prepared with the SMART-Seq v4 Ultra Low Input RNA kit. To track T-cell clones before and after primary and booster YFV17D yellow fever vaccination, bulk TCR alpha and beta repertoires were sequenced longitudinally. Two healthy male donors made up the cohort, one aged 18 to 29 years and the other aged 30 to 40 years. Blood samples were taken at several timepoints before and after primary and secondary immunization, and bulk PBMC replicates and cell subsets were isolated. What the work shows at the level of the full study, not this receptor alone: Because the study included only a couple of donors, the extent to which the findings can be generalized is limited. Most clones expanded after primary vaccination (about 95% of CD4 and around nine tenths of CD8) were re-detected after the booster, suggesting that broad memory maintenance occurred. Compared with the primary T-cell response, the secondary T-cell response was faster but weaker, reaching its peak on day 5 rather than on day 15. Computational filtering was required because FACS-sorted repertoires could contain abundant contaminating clonotypes from the bulk population. A small fraction of clonotypes showed up in both the CD4 and CD8 compartments, probably as a result of convergent recombination.

The clonotype comes from a man aged 18 to 29 who received the YFV17D yellow fever vaccine. The material sequenced was CD4+ T cells sorted from PBMCs, taken 5 days after the yellow fever booster vaccination.

The DNA is as follows: TGCGCCAGCAGGGTGGAGGACCGAATCACTGAAGCTTTCTTT. Its translation reads: CASRVEDRITEAFF. The V and J genes are TRBV5-1 and TRBJ1-1; the D gene cannot be resolved reliably. CDR1 and CDR2 (SGHRS, YFSETQ) derive from the germline V gene. V drops 5 bases and J drops 4 bases, leaving 15 bases in between. The CDR3 holds 14 amino acids from the cysteine to the phenylalanine. The sequence is cut down to CDR3 DNA, 42 bases in frame from base 1. Full variable domain (CDR3 extended with the reference TRBV5-1 and TRBJ1-1 proteins): KAGVTQTPRYLIKTRGQQVTLSCSPISGHRSVSWYQQTPGQGLQFLFEYFSETQRNKGNFPGRFSGRQFSNSRSEMNVSTLELGDSALYLCASRVEDRITEAFFGQGTRLTVV.